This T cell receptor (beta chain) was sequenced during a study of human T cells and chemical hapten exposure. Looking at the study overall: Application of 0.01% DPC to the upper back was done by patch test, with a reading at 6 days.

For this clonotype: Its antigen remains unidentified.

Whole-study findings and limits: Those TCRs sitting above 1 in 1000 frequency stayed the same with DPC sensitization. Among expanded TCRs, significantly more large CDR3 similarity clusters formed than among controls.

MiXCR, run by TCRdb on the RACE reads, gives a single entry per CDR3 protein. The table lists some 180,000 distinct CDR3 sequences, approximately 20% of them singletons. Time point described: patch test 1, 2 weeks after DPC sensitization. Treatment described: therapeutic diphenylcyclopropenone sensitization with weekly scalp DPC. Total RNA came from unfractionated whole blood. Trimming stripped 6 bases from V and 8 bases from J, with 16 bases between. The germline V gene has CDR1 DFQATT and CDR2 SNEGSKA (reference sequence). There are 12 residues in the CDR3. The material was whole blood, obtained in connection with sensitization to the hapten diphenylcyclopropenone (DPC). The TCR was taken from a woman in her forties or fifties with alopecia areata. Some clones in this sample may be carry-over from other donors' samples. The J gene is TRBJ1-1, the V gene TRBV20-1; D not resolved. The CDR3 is CSAGFPGSEAFF. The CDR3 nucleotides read TGCAGTGCAGGATTTCCGGGCTCCGAAGCTTTCTTT.